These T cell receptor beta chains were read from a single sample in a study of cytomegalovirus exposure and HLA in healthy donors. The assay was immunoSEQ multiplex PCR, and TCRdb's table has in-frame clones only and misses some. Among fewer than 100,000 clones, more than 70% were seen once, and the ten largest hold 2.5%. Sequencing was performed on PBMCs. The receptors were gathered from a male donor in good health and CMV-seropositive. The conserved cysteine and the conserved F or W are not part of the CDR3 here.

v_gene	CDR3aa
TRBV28	ASRPTGASNQPQH
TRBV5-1	ASSSNRDRDYGYT
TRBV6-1	ASSEGTGTSLWQPQH
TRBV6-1	ASSELTGGVQPQH
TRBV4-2	ASSQDTAGAQETQY
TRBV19	ASSIRQGRFGEQF
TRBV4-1	ASSQGATGFSTSGIHFRGQF
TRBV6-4	ASSDSEGGPDTQY
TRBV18	ASSPRSVAAYNEQF
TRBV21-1	ASSKGTGVSGNTIY
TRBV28	ASSVSGSRSYEQY
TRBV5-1	ASTSDPRGKSEAF
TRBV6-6	ASSPQGFLNTEAF
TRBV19	ASSLAGSSTGELF
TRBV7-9	ASSVQGTIEAF
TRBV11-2	ASSLERLAGVVEQF
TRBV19	ASSIRPASGRAYEQY
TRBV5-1	ASSPGFGTGVEY
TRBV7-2	ASSLTAVWTDTQY
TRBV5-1	ASSLVSGGYEQY
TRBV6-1	ASSRTGSFFGEQY
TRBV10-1	ASSGAGGRYNEQF
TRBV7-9	ASSSGMTMSDTHNEQF
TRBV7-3	ASGKQGSSTGELF
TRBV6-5	ATHHYDSPLH
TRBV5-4	ASSLNRDGTQY
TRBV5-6	ASRFAGYTDGYT
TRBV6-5	ASSALAGGHKV